This T cell receptor beta chain was sequenced for a study of beta chain features in type 1 diabetes. Germline CDR1 and CDR2: MDHEN and SYDVKM. The CDR3 totals 14 residues. With V trimmed by 2 bases and J by 9 bases, 6 bases remained unmatched. Every isolated RNA sample was fully reverse transcribed, so sequencing captured expressed TCRB transcripts. The protocol was immunoSEQ multiplex PCR, while the TCRdb copy is restricted to in-frame clones and leaves out a portion. The sample comprises 220,000 or so clones, around 65% of which are singletons, and around 0.05% rests with the top ten. This clone was seen only a few times.

Input material: naive CD4+ T cells from blood. This clonotype was obtained from a man aged 25 to 40 in good health. The chain links TRBV28 to TRBJ2-1, with TRBD2 matching over 8 bases. In DNA, the CDR3 is TGTGCCAGCAGTTTAGCGGGAGGAGGTCTTGAGCAGTTCTTC. Its protein is CASSLAGGGLEQFF.